This T cell receptor beta chain was captured in a study of cytomegalovirus exposure and HLA in healthy donors. For the study at large: Unique TCR beta sequences numbering about 100 million came from 150 million to 200 million T cells in an earlier analysis. Overall study findings and caveats: A previous analysis found most TCR beta V segments productive roughly 87% or roughly 30% of the time.

Trimming took off 5 bases at V and 5 bases at J, with 9 bases between the two ends. The CDR3 is made up of 13 amino acids. Germline loops: CDR1 MGHDK, CDR2 SYGVNS. This PCR relied on a set of 60 Vbeta primers and 13 Jbeta primers. Libraries were prepared by immunoSEQ multiplex PCR; TCRdb keeps only in-frame clonotypes and omits some of them. The sample includes about 160,000 clones, 80% to 90% of them seen just once. With regard to this clone: Its antigen is unknown.

Sequencing input: PBMCs. The chain links TRBV25-1 to TRBJ2-2, with TRBD2 as a possible D gene (6 bases). The receptor comes from a woman aged 18-29 years in good health and CMV-seronegative. Written as DNA, the CDR3 is TGTGCCAGCAGTCTTAGCGGAACCGGGGAGCTGTTTTTT. Residues: CASSLSGTGELFF.